The rows below give T cell receptor beta chains drawn from one sample of a study of PD-1 blockade in classical Hodgkin lymphoma. The data were produced by immunoSEQ multiplex PCR, yet TCRdb's version contains in-frame clones alone and is incomplete. The table shows about 86,000 clones, with 89% occurring only once. The sequenced sample was peripheral blood mononuclear cells (PBMCs), obtained at baseline. The receptors shown here come from a human donor with classical Hodgkin lymphoma. CDR3s include the opening cysteine and the closing phenylalanine or tryptophan. D genes are given only for firm matches. Rows give clone size only sometimes, using once, few, many, or a class for an expanded clone.

V: TRBV18; J: TRBJ1-5; size: .; D: .; DNA: TGTGCCAGCTCACCAGACGAGACCCGACCCCAGCATTTT; CDR3: CASSPDETRPQHF
V: TRBV19; J: TRBJ2-2; size: .; D: .; DNA: TGTGCCAGTAGTATACGGGACCTCACCGGGGAGCTGTTTTTT; CDR3: CASSIRDLTGELFF
V: TRBV5-1; J: TRBJ1-2; size: .; D: .; DNA: TGCGCCAGCAGCTTCGAGGGCTCGGATGGCTACACCTTC; CDR3: CASSFEGSDGYTF
V: TRBV4-2; J: TRBJ2-1; size: few; D: TRBD2; DNA: TGTGCCAGCAGCCAAGCAGGCCCACTAGCGGGAGGGGGTGAGCAGTTCTTC; CDR3: CASSQAGPLAGGGEQFF
V: TRBV5-1; J: TRBJ2-3; size: .; D: TRBD2; DNA: TGCGCCAGCGGAAGCGGGAGGGACTACACAGATACGCAGTATTTT; CDR3: CASGSGRDYTDTQYF
V: TRBV28; J: TRBJ1-2; size: once; D: .; DNA: TGTGCCAGCAGTCCTCCCGGGCAGGGGTTAGACTATGGCTACACCTTC; CDR3: CASSPPGQGLDYGYTF
V: TRBV7-9; J: TRBJ1-1; size: .; D: TRBD1; DNA: TGTGCCAGCAGTTCACTCCGGGCAGGGGGCACTGAAGCTTTCTTT; CDR3: CASSSLRAGGTEAFF
V: TRBV7-6; J: TRBJ2-1; size: .; D: .; DNA: TGTGCCAGCAGCTTAGCAGGGCTCCTTGGTGAGCAGTTCTTC; CDR3: CASSLAGLLGEQFF
V: TRBV25-1; J: TRBJ1-3; size: .; D: TRBD1; DNA: TGTGCCAGCAGTGAATTGAGGGACAGGGGATCTGGAAACACCATATATTTT; CDR3: CASSELRDRGSGNTIYF
V: TRBV15; J: TRBJ2-1; size: .; D: TRBD1; DNA: TGTGCCACCAGCAGAGACTCCGGGACAGGGGAACGTGAGCAGTTCTTC; CDR3: CATSRDSGTGEREQFF
V: TRBV7-2; J: TRBJ2-1; size: .; D: .; DNA: TGTGCCAGCAGCTTAGTTGGCTATTCCAAGTTCTTC; CDR3: CASSLVGYSKFF
V: TRBV21-1; J: TRBJ1-3; size: .; D: .; DNA: TGTGCCAGCAGCTTAAGACAGCTGGATAACGGAAACACCATATATTTT; CDR3: CASSLRQLDNGNTIYF
V: TRBV30; J: TRBJ2-3; size: .; D: .; DNA: TGTGCCTGGACAGGTCGCACAGATACGCAGTATTTT; CDR3: CAWTGRTDTQYF
V: TRBV7-8; J: TRBJ1-4; size: .; D: TRBD1; DNA: TGTGCCAGCAGCGCAGGACAGGGTGGTGAAAAACTGTTTTTT; CDR3: CASSAGQGGEKLFF
V: TRBV19; J: TRBJ1-2; size: few; D: .; DNA: TGTGCCAGTAGTATTCAAGGGCACTATGGCTACACCTTC; CDR3: CASSIQGHYGYTF
V: TRBV29-1; J: TRBJ2-6; size: .; D: .; DNA: TGCAGCGTGACAGTCACCGGGGCCAACGTCCTGACTTTC; CDR3: CSVTVTGANVLTF
V: TRBV5-6; J: TRBJ2-7; size: once; D: TRBD1; DNA: TGTGCCAGCAGTCACGGACAGGGGGCCTACGAGCAGTACTTC; CDR3: CASSHGQGAYEQYF
V: TRBV10-3; J: TRBJ2-7; size: .; D: .; DNA: TGTGCCATCAGGGGGGACGGTACGTCCTACGAGCAGTACTTC; CDR3: CAIRGDGTSYEQYF
V: TRBV7-2; J: TRBJ2-3; size: few; D: .; DNA: TGTGCCAGCAGCCCGCGGGACAGTATTAGCACAGATACGCAGTATTTT; CDR3: CASSPRDSISTDTQYF
V: TRBV25-1; J: TRBJ2-1; size: .; D: TRBD2; DNA: TGTGCCAGCAGTACCTCTAGCGGGAACCCCACCTACAATGAGCAGTTCTTC; CDR3: CASSTSSGNPTYNEQFF
V: TRBV10-3; J: TRBJ2-1; size: .; D: .; DNA: TGTGCCATCAGTGAGGGGTCGTGGGGATACAATGAGCAGTTCTTC; CDR3: CAISEGSWGYNEQFF
V: TRBV10-2; J: TRBJ2-5; size: .; D: .; DNA: TGCGCCAGCAGTGAGTTTTTCATAAGCTCTGGGGGGAAGACCCAGTACTTC; CDR3: CASSEFFISSGGKTQYF
V: TRBV5-4; J: TRBJ1-2; size: .; D: .; DNA: TGTGCCAGCAGCGGAAACAGCGGGGCTGGAGTAGCCTACACCTTC; CDR3: CASSGNSGAGVAYTF
V: TRBV7-2; J: TRBJ2-1; size: .; D: TRBD2; DNA: TGTGCCAGCAGCTTTGGGAGGACTAGCAATGAGCAGTTCTTC; CDR3: CASSFGRTSNEQFF
V: TRBV5-1; J: TRBJ2-7; size: .; D: .; DNA: TGCGCCAGCAGCTTGGTGGCCAACTACGAGCAGTACTTC; CDR3: CASSLVANYEQYF
V: TRBV29-1; J: TRBJ2-7; size: .; D: .; DNA: TGCAGCGTCGGGGGCCGACAGCGTGATAGTAGGCAGTACTTC; CDR3: CSVGGRQRDSRQYF
V: TRBV14; J: TRBJ2-5; size: once; D: .; DNA: TGTGCCAGCAGCTCCTGGGGGCCCCAAGAGACCCAGTACTTC; CDR3: CASSSWGPQETQYF
V: TRBV7-9; J: TRBJ1-1; size: .; D: .; DNA: TGTGCCAGCAGCCCCGATGGACCGAACACTGAAGCTTTCTTT; CDR3: CASSPDGPNTEAFF
V: TRBV25-1; J: TRBJ1-1; size: .; D: .; DNA: TGTGCCAGCAGTGACAGGGCGAACACTGAAGCTTTCTTT; CDR3: CASSDRANTEAFF
V: TRBV18; J: TRBJ2-6; size: .; D: .; DNA: TGTGCCAGCTCACCACCCGCTGGGGCCAACGTCCTGACTTTC; CDR3: CASSPPAGANVLTF
V: TRBV2; J: TRBJ2-1; size: .; D: TRBD2; DNA: TGTGCCAGCAGTCCGGGAGGGCCATTTGGGCAGTTCTTC; CDR3: CASSPGGPFGQFF
V: TRBV6-1; J: TRBJ2-5; size: .; D: .; DNA: TGTGCCAGCAAAATCACCCAAGCAGGGCTGGAGACCCAGTACTTC; CDR3: CASKITQAGLETQYF
V: TRBV28; J: TRBJ2-7; size: .; D: .; DNA: TGTGCCAGCAGAGGACAGCCCAGATCCTACGAGCAGTACTTC; CDR3: CASRGQPRSYEQYF